This record looks at one TCR beta chain sequence and its context. The sample belongs to a study of blood T cell repertoires in COVID-19. Study-wide context: The United States, Italy and Spain provided the acute and convalescent COVID-19 samples. The cDNA or gDNA used as material had been derived from T cells, B-cell-depleted T cells, or PBMCs.

Original processing methods: Using reference gene primer amplification, nucleated cell counts were estimated. TCRdb's copy holds only in-frame clones and misses some; the assay was immunoSEQ multiplex PCR. D and trimming come from the DNA, and the V and J calls and clone size come from that table. The table lists about 74,000 clones, about 86% of them singletons. Losses at the gene ends were 7 bases for V and 1 base for J; bases not matched to a gene: 12. CDR3 length: 17 amino acids. The chain recombines TRBV23-1 with TRBJ1-3; 8 bases fit TRBD1. TRBV23-1 is an open reading frame, and its role is uncertain. Sequencing was carried out using peripheral blood. The sequence derives from a woman of 80 years or more with active or convalescent COVID-19. The CDR3 here is CASTTTGVLGSGNTIYF. Here the CDR3 DNA reads TGCGCCAGCACTACGACAGGGGTTCTAGGATCTGGAAACACCATATATTTT.